Presented here are 25 T cell receptor beta chains from one specimen sequenced in a study of read filtering for tumor transcriptome and immune sequencing. Molecular barcoded adaptors covering alpha/delta and beta/gamma chains were used on around 400 ng RNA. TCRdb redid the calling of the reads with MiXCR, one entry per CDR3 protein. The table shows 75,000 to 95,000 distinct CDR3 sequences, with around a fifth occurring only once. The sequenced sample consisted of a population of CD138-negative cells sorted from bone marrow. The receptors come from a donor at least 40 years old with multiple myeloma.

This clonotype was recorded at least ten times. CDR3 nucleotides: TGTGCCAGCAGCCCGCGGACTAGCGGGGCGAACACCGGGGAGCTGTTTTTT. Protein: CASSPRTSGANTGELFF. The chain links TRBV3-1 to TRBJ2-2; 12 nucleotides match TRBD2. The trim removed 4 bases at V and 0 bases at J, leaving 3 bases unmatched. Germline CDR1 is LGHDT and CDR2 is YNNKEL (reference sequence). CDR3 length: 17 amino acids.

In its sample, this clonotype was seen many times. CDR3 in amino acids: CAWQIQGAYEQYF. The CDR3 nucleotides read TGTGCCTGGCAAATACAGGGGGCCTACGAGCAGTACTTC. This chain joins TRBV30 and TRBJ2-7; 8 nucleotides align to TRBD1. Per germline, CDR1 GTSNPN and CDR2 SVGIG (reference sequence). The CDR3 has 13 residues. The V gene end was trimmed by 5 bases and the J gene end by 2 bases; junction bases not matched to a gene: 5.

The V gene is TRBV7-8, the J gene TRBJ1-5; D gene ambiguous. Trimming removed 5 bases at V and 6 bases at J, with 14 bases between. This CDR3 comprises 14 residues. Germline CDR1 is SGHVS and CDR2 is FQNEAQ. CDR3 in amino acids: CASSPSGQAQPQHF. The DNA of the CDR3 is TGTGCCAGCAGCCCGAGTGGCCAGGCTCAGCCCCAGCATTTT.

A note on this clonotype: This may be a read error: a much more frequent sequence differs by one nucleotide. V gene TRBV6-6 combines with J gene TRBJ2-1, with 10 bases that match TRBD2. V shed 6 bases, J shed 9 bases, and the junction held 8 bases outside the gene matches. CDR1 and CDR2 (germline): MNHNY, SVGAGI (reference sequence). This CDR3 spans 14 amino acids. CDR3: CASSRSGGRGEQFF. The CDR3 DNA reads as TGTGCCAGCAGCCGTAGCGGGGGGCGTGGTGAGCAGTTCTTC.

The count of this clonotype is one. Possible read error: a much larger clone is one base away. CDR3 region: CSGSNLHGAEAFF. CDR3 DNA: TGCAGCGGGTCGAACCTGCACGGCGCTGAAGCTTTCTTT. The rearrangement uses TRBV29-1 and TRBJ1-1; D unclear. Germline CDR1 is SQVTM and CDR2 is ANQGSEA. V shed 7 bases and J shed 6 bases, with 18 bases lying between them. The length of the CDR3 is 13 residues.

This clonotype was observed a single time. This chain connects TRBV5-1 to TRBJ2-5, with D hard to call. The V gene's germline CDR1 is SGHRS and CDR2 YFSETQ. This CDR3 spans 15 amino acids. The germline V and J ends were trimmed by 0 bases and 7 bases, with 16 bases remaining between them. The CDR3 spells CASSLAANPKGTQYF. The CDR3, as DNA: TGCGCCAGCAGCTTGGCCGCCAATCCCAAAGGGACCCAGTACTTC.

Ten or more counts support this clonotype. This chain's CDR3 is CASSETGKDTQYF. The CDR3, as DNA: TGTGCCAGCAGTGAAACAGGGAAGGATACGCAGTATTTT. The V gene is TRBV28, the J gene TRBJ2-3, with D perhaps TRBD1 (6 bases). V lost 5 bases to trimming and J lost 6 bases, with 12 bases between them. The CDR3 has 13 amino acids. The germline V gene has CDR1 MDHEN and CDR2 SYDVKM.

This clonotype has a count of ten or more. This chain links TRBV6-1 with TRBJ2-3, with 7 bases lining up with TRBD2. V shed 4 bases, J shed 5 bases, and the junction held 6 bases outside the gene matches. This CDR3 region has 14 residues. Germline V gene sequence: CDR1 MNHNS, CDR2 SASEGT. Here the CDR3 DNA reads TGTGCCAGCAGTGGGGGCGGGGGAAGAGATACGCAGTATTTT. Its protein product is CASSGGGGRDTQYF.

V gene TRBV5-6 combines with J gene TRBJ2-1, with 7 bases matching TRBD2. V trimming: 2 bases; J trimming: 12 bases; junction bases outside the gene matches: 5. The CDR3 is 12 residues long. Germline CDR1 SGHDT, CDR2 YYEEEE. Written as DNA, the CDR3 is TGTGCCAGCAGCTTAGCGGGGCCTGGGCAGTTCTTC. It translates to CASSLAGPGQFF.

This clonotype was picked up a small number of times. V is TRBV4-1 and J is TRBJ2-5; 11 bases match TRBD2. The CDR3 consists of 16 residues. With V trimmed by 1 base and J by 1 base, 2 bases remained unmatched. Per the germline V gene, CDR1 is MGHRA and CDR2 is YSYEKL. The CDR3 DNA reads TGCGCCAGCAGCCAAGGTAGCGGGGGGGCCCAAGAGACCCAGTACTTC. It translates to CASSQGSGGAQETQYF.

This sequence joins TRBV20-1 and TRBJ1-6; D perhaps matches TRBD1 (5 bases). Germline lookup yields CDR1 DFQATT and CDR2 SNEGSKA (reference sequence). The CDR3 loop spans 16 amino acids. Trimming removed 1 base from V and 5 bases from J, with 15 bases in between. The chain's CDR3 is CSARVGEQANNSPLHF. The CDR3 coding sequence is TGCAGTGCTAGAGTCGGTGAACAGGCAAATAATTCACCCCTCCACTTT.

The gene calls are TRBV5-4 and TRBJ2-5; D may match TRBD1 or TRBD2 (6 bases each). The germline gives CDR1 SGHNT, CDR2 YYREEE (reference sequence). This CDR3 is built from 14 residues. The V gene lost 3 bases and the J gene lost 5 bases, with 14 bases spanning the gap. CDR3 in amino acids: CASSSHGGGETQYF. The CDR3 region has the DNA TGTGCCAGCAGCTCACACGGGGGCGGGGAGACCCAGTACTTC.

Ten or more counts support this clonotype. The V gene is TRBV14, the J gene TRBJ1-1; TRBD1 matches 9 bases. The V gene's germline CDR1 is SGHDN and CDR2 FVKESK. The CDR3 length is 15 residues. V lost 0 bases and J lost 2; bases outside the gene matches: 1. This CDR3 reads CASSQEGQGNTEAFF. For the CDR3, the DNA is TGTGCCAGCAGCCAAGAGGGACAGGGCAACACTGAAGCTTTCTTT.

This clonotype was counted a single time. V and J are TRBV29-1 and TRBJ2-3; D call uncertain. This CDR3 comprises 10 residues. Germline CDR1 and CDR2: SQVTM and ANQGSEA. Trimming left V 3 bases short and J 6 bases short, with 4 bases between. CDR3 nucleotides: TGCAGCGTTGAGAAGGATACGCAGTATTTT. It codes for CSVEKDTQYF.

The sample holds a few counts of this clonotype. The chain couples TRBV3-1 to TRBJ2-1; TRBD2 agrees at 11 bases. J was trimmed by 3 bases and V by 3 bases; bases with no gene match: 4. The CDR3 consists of 16 residues. Germline CDR1 and CDR2: LGHDT and YNNKEL (reference sequence). The CDR3, as DNA: TGTGCCAGCAGCCAGGTAGCGGGGGGGCACTACAATGAGCAGTTCTTC. It translates to CASSQVAGGHYNEQFF.

As to this clonotype: Given a much more abundant clone one base away, this may be a read error. The rearrangement joins TRBV12-3 or TRBV12-4 to TRBJ2-3; tentative D call: TRBD2 (5 bases). This CDR3 is 13 amino acids long. The ends were cut back, 4 bases at V and 3 bases at J, with 8 bases in the middle. In nucleotides, the CDR3 is TGTGCCAGCAGTTCATTAGCGACAGATACGCAGTATTTT. It yields the protein CASSSLATDTQYF.

This clonotype was picked up a small number of times. The chain combines TRBV7-8 with TRBJ2-3; D remains ambiguous. Per the germline V gene, CDR1 is SGHVS and CDR2 is FQNEAQ. Trimming took 1 base from V and 6 from J, leaving 14 bases between them. This CDR3 spans 15 amino acids. CDR3 coding DNA: TGTGCCAGCAGCTTAGGATGGGGTGGTGCGGATACGCAGTATTTT. This encodes CASSLGWGGADTQYF.

In its sample, this clonotype was seen many times. V is TRBV7-9 and J is TRBJ2-3; maybe TRBD1 (6 bases). This CDR3 is 16 amino acids long. The V end lost 5 bases, the J end lost 2 bases, and 17 bases lay between the germline ends. CDR1 and CDR2 (germline): SEHNR, FQNEAQ (reference sequence). The CDR3 nucleotides read TGTGCCAGCAGCAACGCGGCAGGGGACCACACAGATACGCAGTATTTT. Protein sequence: CASSNAAGDHTDTQYF. The complete variable domain, with remaining parts taken from reference TRBV7-9 and TRBJ2-3, reads DTGVSQNPRHKITKRGQNVTFRCDPISEHNRLYWYRQTLGQGPEFLTYFQNEAQLEKSRLLSDRFSAERPKGSFSTLEIQRTEQGDSAMYLCASSNAAGDHTDTQYFGPGTRLTVL.

The chain uses TRBV6-2 or TRBV6-3 and TRBJ2-5, with 7 bases that match TRBD2. Germline V gives CDR1 MNHEY, CDR2 SVGEGT. Trimming removed 6 bases from V and 7 bases from J; junction bases left unmatched: 20. The CDR3 is made up of 17 amino acids. The CDR3 DNA reads TGTGCCAGCAGCACCCTCCGCATCTCAGCGGGGATTAGGACCCAGTACTTC. This encodes CASSTLRISAGIRTQYF.

This clonotype was picked up many times. The chain recombines TRBV5-1 with TRBJ2-2; no definite D call. Germline assignment: CDR1 SGHRS and CDR2 YFSETQ. Trimming pared 0 bases from V and 6 bases from J, leaving 9 bases between. The CDR3 totals 14 residues. In nucleotides, the CDR3 is TGCGCCAGCAGCTTGGCCGTCGGGTCCGGGGAGCTGTTTTTT. It is translated as CASSLAVGSGELFF.

The table lists this clonotype with many counts. This rearrangement joins TRBV7-9 to TRBJ2-3; D is possibly TRBD1 (5 bases). V lost 1 base and J 3 bases, leaving 11 bases between the germline ends. Germline-derived CDR1 and CDR2 are SEHNR and FQNEAQ (reference sequence). The CDR3 is made up of 15 amino acids. The CDR3 bases are TGTGCCAGCAGCTTAGGAACAGGCGTGACAGATACGCAGTATTTT. This translates into CASSLGTGVTDTQYF.

This clonotype was picked up a small number of times. The chain joins TRBV5-1 to TRBJ1-1; the D gene is possibly TRBD1 (6 bases). Between the trimmed V and J ends, which lost 3 bases and 11 bases, there was a span of 11 bases. The CDR3 totals 11 residues. The germline V gene has CDR1 SGHRS and CDR2 YFSETQ. The CDR3 DNA is TGCGCCAGCAGCTCAGGGGTACAGGCTTTCTTT. Protein product: CASSSGVQAFF. Based on the CDR3 plus reference TRBV5-1 and TRBJ1-1, the full variable domain is KAGVTQTPRYLIKTRGQQVTLSCSPISGHRSVSWYQQTPGQGLQFLFEYFSETQRNKGNFPGRFSGRQFSNSRSEMNVSTLELGDSALYLCASSSGVQAFFGQGTRLTVV.

This chain links TRBV18 with TRBJ2-1, with 10 bases identical to TRBD1. Trimming took 8 bases from V and 6 from J; bases not matched to a gene: 7. The CDR3 is 14 amino acids. Germline loops: CDR1 KGHSH, CDR2 LQKENI. CDR3 DNA sequence: TGTGCCAGCCCTCGGGACAGGGGATCCAATGAGCAGTTCTTC. Its protein is CASPRDRGSNEQFF.

The table lists this clonotype with many counts. The rearrangement joins TRBV5-1 to TRBJ2-5, with 11 bases fitting TRBD2. Germline assignment: CDR1 SGHRS and CDR2 YFSETQ. Trimming removed 1 base from V and 5 bases from J; junction bases left unmatched: 10. This CDR3 has 17 amino acids. The CDR3 DNA sequence: TGCGCCAGCAGCTTGTTGGCTAGCGGGGGGCACGTTGAGACCCAGTACTTC. It encodes CASSLLASGGHVETQYF.

The sample holds many counts of this clonotype. The genes are TRBV5-1 and TRBJ2-2; 7 bases match TRBD1. CDR1 SGHRS and CDR2 YFSETQ come from the germline V gene. The V segment lost 2 bases and the J segment 6 bases; nucleotides outside the gene matches: 7. The CDR3 runs 15 residues. This chain's CDR3 is CASSLDRVTAGELFF. CDR3 DNA: TGCGCCAGCAGCTTAGACAGGGTGACGGCCGGGGAGCTGTTTTTT.